The 25 T cell receptor beta chains below were found in one sample sequenced in a study of blood T cell repertoires in COVID-19. Here immunoSEQ multiplex PCR was the method, and the copy in TCRdb shows in-frame clones only, minus some. The sample records about 150,000 clones, 84% being singletons. What was sequenced was PBMCs or T cells enriched from blood (not recorded which). The receptors come from a man aged 50 to 59 who had recovered from COVID-19.

The rearrangement links TRBV25-1 to TRBJ1-3; TRBD1 is a possible D gene (6 bases). Trimming took off 6 bases at V and 1 base at J, with 19 bases between the two ends. CDR3 length equals 17 residues. Germline-derived CDR1 and CDR2 are MGHDK and SYGVNS. CDR3 protein: CASRDPRDNRSGNTIYF. The CDR3 DNA sequence: TGTGCCAGCAGAGACCCCCGGGACAATCGGTCTGGAAACACCATATATTTT.

The chain carries TRBV15 and TRBJ2-7; TRBD1 matches 8 bases. V lost 4 bases, J lost 1 base, and 3 bases stayed unmatched. The CDR3 contains 14 residues. The germline V gene encodes CDR1 LNHNV and CDR2 YYDKDF (reference sequence). The DNA for the CDR3 is TGTGCCACCAGCATCGACAGGGGTTCCTACGAGCAGTACTTC. Its translation is CATSIDRGSYEQYF.

V and J are TRBV7-9 and TRBJ1-6; 11 nucleotides match TRBD1. This CDR3 comprises 15 residues. V gave up 5 bases and J gave up 6 bases; unmatched junction bases: 3. Germline CDR1 is SEHNR and CDR2 is FQNEAQ (reference sequence). CDR3: CASSPGTGGNSPLHF. The CDR3 DNA sequence: TGTGCCAGCAGCCCTGGGACAGGGGGTAATTCACCCCTCCACTTT.

This clone was counted a few times. J is TRBJ1-3 and V is TRBV12-5; D is perhaps TRBD1 (5 bases). V was shortened by 5 bases and J by 3 bases, with 11 bases between the two germline ends. The CDR3 spans 14 residues. Germline CDR1 is LGHNT and CDR2 is FRNRAP. CDR3 DNA sequence: TGTGCTAGTGGTCCCTCCGGGGGTGGAAACACCATATATTTT. Protein product: CASGPSGGGNTIYF.

The chain employs TRBV6-5 and TRBJ2-3; 8 nucleotides line up with TRBD2. The CDR3 length is 14 residues. The germline CDR1 and CDR2 sequences are MNHEY and SVGAGI. With 6 bases clipped from V and 3 bases from J, the junction kept 5 bases outside the gene matches. The CDR3 coding sequence is TGTGCCAGCAGACGAGGACTAGCTACAGATACGCAGTATTTT. It yields the protein CASRRGLATDTQYF.

The J gene is TRBJ1-1, the V gene TRBV18; D is perhaps TRBD1 (6 bases). V was clipped by 3 bases and J by 5 bases, with 10 bases between them. Germline V gene lookup returns CDR1 KGHSH and CDR2 LQKENI. This CDR3 has 13 residues. The CDR3 coding sequence is TGTGCCAGCTCACCGGACAGCCTAACTGAAGCTTTCTTT. Protein: CASSPDSLTEAFF.

This clone was detected only a few times. This chain links TRBV19 with TRBJ1-2; 11 positions agree with TRBD1. Germline loops: CDR1 LNHDA, CDR2 SQIVND (reference sequence). The length of the CDR3 is 14 residues. Germline trimming cut 3 bases from V and 12 bases from J; bases unmatched to any gene: 9. CDR3 sequence reads: CASSIGQGAYTHTF. CDR3 nucleotides: TGTGCCAGTAGTATCGGACAGGGGGCGTACACCCACACCTTC.

V and J are TRBV19 and TRBJ2-1; D remains unclear. Trimming pared 7 bases from V and 2 bases from J, leaving 12 bases between. The germline gives CDR1 LNHDA, CDR2 SQIVND (reference sequence). This CDR3 region has 14 residues. DNA for the CDR3: TGTGCCAGTACCTCGGGTACTCCCTACAATGAGCAGTTCTTC. Its translation is CASTSGTPYNEQFF.

The chain is built from TRBV3-1 (or the pseudogene TRBV3-2) and TRBJ1-3; D uncertain. Germline V lookup: CDR1 LGHDT, CDR2 YNNKEL (reference sequence). Between the trimmed V and J ends, which lost 4 bases and 0 bases, there was a span of 10 bases. The CDR3 runs to 15 residues. The CDR3 nucleotides read TGTGCCAGCAGCCGTGGCACAGTCTCTGGAAACACCATATATTTT. Its translation is CASSRGTVSGNTIYF.

This clone was detected a few times. As DNA, the CDR3 is TGCGCCAGCAGCCAGCAAGGACTAGCGGTGGGCTCTGGGGCCAACGTCCTGACTTTC. The encoded protein is CASSQQGLAVGSGANVLTF. The rearrangement links TRBV4-1 to TRBJ2-6; 10 bases map to TRBD2. The CDR3 is made up of 19 amino acids. In germline, CDR1 is MGHRA, CDR2 YSYEKL. V was pared by 3 bases and J by 0 bases, with 8 bases of the junction left unmatched.

The chain has TRBV5-1 and TRBJ2-3; 10 bases line up with TRBD1. CDR1 and CDR2 from the germline V gene are SGHRS and YFSETQ. This CDR3 contains 15 residues. V was clipped by 4 bases and J by 2 bases; unmatched bases: 4. The CDR3 region has the DNA TGCGCCAGCAGCCCCGGGACAGGGGTCACAGATACGCAGTATTTT. Translation: CASSPGTGVTDTQYF.

V gene TRBV9 combines with J gene TRBJ1-4, with TRBD1 as a possible D gene (6 bases). Trimming removed 2 bases from V and 7 bases from J, with 12 bases in between. The CDR3 has 14 amino acids. The germline CDR1 and CDR2 sequences are SGDLS and YYNGEE. CDR3 protein: CASSVGQGFEKLFF. The CDR3 DNA follows: TGTGCCAGCAGCGTGGGACAAGGCTTTGAAAAACTGTTTTTT.

The chain couples TRBV29-1 to TRBJ1-2; 10 bases agree with TRBD1. V shed 7 bases and J 0 bases; nucleotides not matched to a gene: 11. The CDR3 spans 16 residues. Germline CDR1 reads SQVTM; CDR2 reads ANQGSEA. CDR3: CSAADRGRVTNYGYTF. CDR3 in DNA: TGCAGCGCAGCGGACAGGGGGAGGGTTACTAACTATGGCTACACCTTC.

The V gene is TRBV21-1, the J gene TRBJ2-5; whether TRBD1, the table's D call, matches the DNA was not checked. TRBV21-1 is given as a pseudogene. CDR3 length equals 16 residues. This chain's CDR3 is CASSKEKVGPKETQYF. The DNA of the CDR3 is TGTGCCAGCAGCAAAGAAAAAGTGGGGCCCAAAGAGACCCAGTACTTC.

The chain is built from TRBV7-3 and TRBJ2-1, with 8 bases identical to TRBD2. Germline CDR1 and CDR2: SGHTA and FQGTGA. CDR3 size: 15 residues. V lost 4 bases to trimming and J lost 3 bases; unmatched junction nucleotides: 5. CDR3 in amino acids: CASSSTGGLYNEQFF. The DNA of the CDR3 is TGTGCCAGCAGCTCTACGGGGGGGCTCTACAATGAGCAGTTCTTC.

This chain joins TRBV6-5 and TRBJ1-1, with 8 bases fitting TRBD1. From germline, CDR1 is MNHEY and CDR2 SVGAGI. This CDR3 is built from 13 residues. The V segment lost 6 bases and the J segment 4 bases; nucleotides outside the gene matches: 4. The DNA for the CDR3 is TGTGCCAGCAGACGGACAGGGTCCACTGAAGCTTTCTTT. This sequence encodes CASRRTGSTEAFF.

This clone came up a few times. The chain combines TRBV9 with TRBJ2-7, with 14 bases that match TRBD2. The CDR3 has 16 residues. Germline CDR1 is SGDLS and CDR2 is YYNGEE. Unmatched junction bases numbered 7, after V lost 4 bases and J lost 4 bases. This chain's CDR3 is CASSPGLAGGLYEQYF. The DNA for the CDR3 is TGTGCCAGCAGCCCAGGACTAGCGGGGGGCTTATACGAGCAGTACTTC.

This sequence joins TRBV10-3 and TRBJ2-5, with 7 bases matching TRBD1. Germline V lookup: CDR1 ENHRY, CDR2 SYGVKD. The V and J ends lost 11 bases and 4 bases, in that order; junction bases with no gene match: 7. The CDR3 has 12 residues. In DNA, the CDR3 is TGTGCCGTCGGGACAGATCTAGAGACCCAGTACTTC. Protein sequence: CAVGTDLETQYF.

In this sample, this clone turned up a few times. The chain links TRBV6-5 to TRBJ1-3; the match to TRBD1 covers 8 bases. The CDR3 is 14 residues long. V lost 4 bases, J lost 4 bases, and 3 bases stayed unmatched. Germline CDR1 MNHEY, CDR2 SVGAGI. CDR3 DNA: TGTGCCAGCAGTTCCCGGGACAGGGGAAACACCATATATTTT. Its protein product is CASSSRDRGNTIYF.

The rearrangement links TRBV18 to TRBJ1-5, with D perhaps matching TRBD1 (6 bases). The CDR3 extends over 16 amino acids. Per the germline V gene, CDR1 is KGHSH and CDR2 is LQKENI. Trimming pared 0 bases from V and 4 bases from J, leaving 13 bases between. The CDR3: CASSPPGGRSNQPQHF. In DNA form, the CDR3 reads TGTGCCAGCTCACCACCGGGGGGGCGGAGTAATCAGCCCCAGCATTTT.

In its sample, this clone was seen a few times. The genes are TRBV15 and TRBJ1-3; D call uncertain. Per germline, CDR1 LNHNV and CDR2 YYDKDF (reference sequence). The V gene lost 8 bases and the J gene lost 4 bases, with 12 bases spanning the gap. There are 13 residues in the CDR3. The CDR3 reads CATRRVSGNTIYF. As DNA, the CDR3 is TGTGCCACCCGTCGTGTATCGGGAAACACCATATATTTT.

This chain joins TRBV30 and TRBJ2-7; TRBD2 matches at 7 bases. Trimming at V came to 1 base and at J to 7 bases, leaving 4 bases not matched to a gene. The CDR3 totals 12 residues. Looked up from germline, CDR1 is GTSNPN and CDR2 is SVGIG (reference sequence). This CDR3 is CAWSGPGGEQYF. The CDR3 coding sequence is TGTGCCTGGAGTGGCCCCGGGGGGGAGCAGTACTTC.

The chain recombines TRBV11-3 with TRBJ1-1; maybe TRBD1 (6 bases). V was cut by 6 bases and J by 5 bases, with 13 bases left in between. CDR1 is SGHNT, CDR2 YENEEA, per germline. The CDR3 is 13 residues long. The CDR3 DNA sequence: TGTGCCAGCAGTTTTGAGGGGGGGACTGAAGCTTTCTTT. Its protein is CASSFEGGTEAFF.

The rearrangement uses TRBV30 and TRBJ1-2; 7 positions match TRBD1. The CDR3 covers 14 residues. CDR1 is GTSNPN, CDR2 SVGIG, per germline (reference sequence). Unmatched junction bases numbered 5, after V lost 2 bases and J lost 2 bases. The CDR3 protein is CAWSTTGANYGYTF. In DNA form, the CDR3 reads TGTGCCTGGAGTACTACAGGGGCCAACTATGGCTACACCTTC. The full variable domain, completed using reference TRBV30 and TRBJ1-2, is SQTIHQWPATLVQPVGSPLSLECTVEGTSNPNLYWYRQAAGRGLQLLFYSVGIGQISSEVPQNLSASRPQDRQFILSSKKLLLSDSGFYLCAWSTTGANYGYTFGSGTRLTVV.

The chain is built from TRBV7-2 and TRBJ2-1; 7 bases match TRBD2. The V gene's germline CDR1 is SGHTA and CDR2 FQGNSA. CDR3 length: 16 amino acids. After removal of 0 bases from V and 8 bases from J, the junction contained 10 bases not matched to a gene. CDR3 coding DNA: TGTGCCAGCAGCTTAGCGCTCGGACTAGTGGGCCATGAGCAGTTCTTC. Translating gives CASSLALGLVGHEQFF. Using reference TRBV7-2 and TRBJ2-1 for the parts outside the CDR3, the full variable domain is GAGVSQSPSNKVTEKGKDVELRCDPISGHTALYWYRQSLGQGLEFLIYFQGNSAPDKSGLPSDRFSAERTGGSVSTLTIQRTQQEDSAVYLCASSLALGLVGHEQFFGPGTRLTVL.